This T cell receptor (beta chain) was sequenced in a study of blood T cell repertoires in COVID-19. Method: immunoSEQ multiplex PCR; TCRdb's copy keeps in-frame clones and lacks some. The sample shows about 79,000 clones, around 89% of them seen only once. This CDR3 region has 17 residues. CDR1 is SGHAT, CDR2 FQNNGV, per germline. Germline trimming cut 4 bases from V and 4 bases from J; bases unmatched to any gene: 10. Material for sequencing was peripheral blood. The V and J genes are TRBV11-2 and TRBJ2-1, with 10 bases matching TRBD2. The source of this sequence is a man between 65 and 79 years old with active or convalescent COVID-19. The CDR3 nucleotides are TGTGCCAGCAGCTCCCGGGGTGGGACTAGCGCATACAATGAGCAGTTCTTC. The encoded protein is CASSSRGGTSAYNEQFF.